The T cell receptor (beta chain) described here comes from a study of CD8 T cells in Susac syndrome. V was trimmed by 7 bases and J by 4 bases, leaving 14 bases between them. This CDR3 is built from 14 residues. Germline loops: CDR1 SNHLY, CDR2 FYNNEI. CD8+ and CD4+ T cells from blood underwent TCR beta sequencing. Bulk CD8+ and CD4+ cells came from magnetic negative isolation; CD8+ TEMRA by FACS. After extraction with the RNeasy kit, roughly 0.5 to 1 ug of the RNA was reverse transcribed using random hexamers. Amplification of TCR beta CDR3 across 54 Vbeta and 13 Jbeta was performed with immunoSEQ multiplex PCR. TCRdb re-derived calls from the immunoSEQ multiplex PCR reads in MiXCR, one entry per CDR3 protein. The sample lists some 300,000 distinct CDR3 sequences; roughly 85% were seen once.

The chain couples TRBV2 to TRBJ1-5; a weak D match, TRBD1 (5 bases). The TCR was taken from a human donor with multiple sclerosis. The sequencing input was CD8+ T cells from PBMCs. The CDR3 DNA sequence: TGTGCCAGCAACCTAGACAGACGTAATCAGCCCCAGCATTTT. The encoded protein is CASNLDRRNQPQHF.